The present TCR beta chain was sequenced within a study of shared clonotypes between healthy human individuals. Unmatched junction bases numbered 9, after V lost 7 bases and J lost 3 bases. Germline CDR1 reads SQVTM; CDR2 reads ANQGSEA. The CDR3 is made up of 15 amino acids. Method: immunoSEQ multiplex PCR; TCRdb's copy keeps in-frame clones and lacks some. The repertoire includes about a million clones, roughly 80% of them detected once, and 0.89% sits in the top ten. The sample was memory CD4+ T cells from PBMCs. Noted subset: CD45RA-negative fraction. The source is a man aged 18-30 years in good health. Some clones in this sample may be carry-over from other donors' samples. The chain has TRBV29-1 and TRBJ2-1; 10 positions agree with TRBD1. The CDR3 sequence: CSAVPTGGFYNEQFF. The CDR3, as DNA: TGCAGCGCCGTACCGACAGGGGGCTTCTACAATGAGCAGTTCTTC.